These 31 T cell receptor beta chains originate from one sample sequenced in a study of beta chain features in type 1 diabetes. Of the isolated RNA, all was reverse transcribed, and so the sequenced material was expressed TCRB transcripts. Only in-frame clones appear in the TCRdb table, and some are missing; sequencing was by immunoSEQ multiplex PCR. In the table there are approximately 300,000 clones, approximately 11% of which are singletons. The material sequenced was naive CD4+ T cells from blood. The origin of the receptors is a woman aged 25 to 39 in good health.

This clone turned up a few times. V is TRBV10-3 and J is TRBJ2-7, with a weak D call TRBD1 (6 bases). V was shortened by 6 bases and J by 0 bases, with 15 bases between the two germline ends. The CDR3 spans 15 residues. From germline, CDR1 is ENHRY and CDR2 SYGVKD. The CDR3, as DNA: TGTGCCATCAGAAGACAGGACCTTCTCTCCTACGAGCAGTACTTC. Its translation: CAIRRQDLLSYEQYF.

V gene TRBV28 combines with J gene TRBJ2-1; D is uncertain. This CDR3 region has 11 residues. Germline V lookup: CDR1 MDHEN, CDR2 SYDVKM. Trimming stripped 6 bases from V and 8 bases from J, with 8 bases between. This chain's CDR3 is CASSPRYEQFF. The CDR3 nucleotides read TGTGCCAGCAGCCCCAGGTATGAGCAGTTCTTC. The full variable domain, its missing parts supplied by reference TRBV28 and TRBJ2-1, is DVKVTQSSRYLVKRTGEKVFLECVQDMDHENMFWYRQDPGLGLRLIYFSYDVKMKEKGDIPEGYSVSREKKERFSLILESASTNQTSMYLCASSPRYEQFFGPGTRLTVL.

The V and J genes are TRBV7-9 and TRBJ2-7, with 15 bases identical to TRBD2. The CDR3 loop spans 17 amino acids. J lost 5 bases, V lost 3 bases, and 8 bases had no gene match. Germline CDR1 SEHNR, CDR2 FQNEAQ (reference sequence). This CDR3 reads CASSFGLAGGSVDEQYF. CDR3 nucleotides: TGTGCCAGCAGCTTTGGACTAGCGGGAGGGTCGGTGGACGAGCAGTACTTC.

This clone appeared a few times. The CDR3 nucleotides read TGTGCCAGCAGCCGGGGACAAATGGAATCCGAAGCTTTCTTT. Its protein product is CASSRGQMESEAFF. The chain combines TRBV5-4 with TRBJ1-1; D is possibly TRBD1 (6 bases). The CDR3 extends over 14 amino acids. CDR1 is SGHNT and CDR2 is YYREEE in the germline V gene (reference sequence). V was shortened by 4 bases and J by 8 bases, with 18 bases between the two germline ends.

The V gene is TRBV29-1, the J gene TRBJ1-4; 7 bases align to TRBD1. The CDR3 is 12 amino acids. After removal of 7 bases from V and 5 bases from J, the junction contained 4 bases not matched to a gene. Germline values: CDR1 SQVTM, CDR2 ANQGSEA. CDR3 in amino acids: CSAGTVNEKLFF. The CDR3, as DNA: TGCAGCGCTGGGACAGTGAATGAAAAACTGTTTTTT.

The chain employs TRBV29-1 and TRBJ2-6; D not certain. Germline V CDR1 and CDR2: SQVTM, ANQGSEA. This CDR3 spans 13 amino acids. V was clipped by 4 bases and J by 0 bases, with 4 bases between them. CDR3 region: CSVAGSGANVLTF. The CDR3 bases are TGCAGCGTTGCGGGCTCTGGGGCCAACGTCCTGACTTTC.

This clone was detected only a few times. The rearrangement uses TRBV28 and TRBJ2-7, with 8 nucleotides matching TRBD1. Unmatched junction bases numbered 11, after V lost 6 bases and J lost 4 bases. This CDR3 is built from 15 residues. Germline CDR1 is MDHEN and CDR2 is SYDVKM. The chain's CDR3 is CASRTDRGYRYEQYF. CDR3 nucleotide sequence: TGTGCCAGCAGAACCGACAGGGGTTACAGGTACGAGCAGTACTTC.

The rearrangement uses TRBV7-2 and TRBJ2-1; TRBD2 matches 10 bases. The germline V gene encodes CDR1 SGHTA and CDR2 FQGNSA. V gave up 1 base and J gave up 7 bases; unmatched junction bases: 7. CDR3 length equals 16 residues. The CDR3 protein is CASSLEASGRYNEQFF. CDR3 nucleotide sequence: TGTGCCAGCAGCTTAGAGGCTAGCGGGAGATATAATGAGCAGTTCTTC. The whole variable domain, remainder taken from reference TRBV7-2 and TRBJ2-1, is GAGVSQSPSNKVTEKGKDVELRCDPISGHTALYWYRQSLGQGLEFLIYFQGNSAPDKSGLPSDRFSAERTGGSVSTLTIQRTQQEDSAVYLCASSLEASGRYNEQFFGPGTRLTVL.

This clone was detected only a few times. The chain recombines TRBV25-1 with TRBJ2-1, with D tentatively TRBD1 (6 bases). V gave up 5 bases and J gave up 15 bases, with 23 bases separating them. Germline CDR1 is MGHDK and CDR2 is SYGVNS. The CDR3 consists of 14 residues. The chain's CDR3 is CASSMPTGTPRRFF. The DNA of the CDR3 is TGTGCCAGCAGTATGCCAACCGGGACACCCCGACGGTTCTTC. Variable domain in full (rest from reference TRBV25-1 and TRBJ2-1): EADIYQTPRYLVIGTGKKITLECSQTMGHDKMYWYQQDPGMELHLIHYSYGVNSTEKGDLSSESTVSRIRTEHFPLTLESARPSHTSQYLCASSMPTGTPRRFFGPGTRLTVL.

This clone was picked up a small number of times. V usage is TRBV6-5 and J usage is TRBJ2-7; a weak D match, TRBD1 (6 bases). The CDR3 is 14 residues long. Trimming removed 2 bases from V and 2 bases from J, with 10 bases in between. In germline, CDR1 is MNHEY, CDR2 SVGAGI. CDR3 bases: TGTGCCAGCAGTTACAGACAGGTAGCCTACGAGCAGTACTTC. Translation gives CASSYRQVAYEQYF.

In this sample, this clone turned up a few times. The rearrangement uses TRBV25-1 and TRBJ2-7; D unresolved. The CDR3 has 15 residues. Per the germline V gene, CDR1 is MGHDK and CDR2 is SYGVNS. V lost 10 bases and J lost 1, with 20 bases in between. The CDR3 sequence: CATTTKSTESYEQYF. Here the CDR3 DNA reads TGTGCCACCACCACTAAATCGACGGAATCCTACGAGCAGTACTTC.

This chain uses TRBV19 with TRBJ2-7; 9 bases match TRBD1. J lost 7 bases, V lost 5 bases, and 12 bases had no gene match. This CDR3 region has 15 residues. CDR1 LNHDA and CDR2 SQIVND come from the germline V gene (reference sequence). Here the CDR3 DNA reads TGTGCCAGTAGTCCCCCCTCCGGGACAGGGTTGGAGCAGTACTTC. It is translated as CASSPPSGTGLEQYF.

The chain uses TRBV19 and TRBJ2-7, with D perhaps TRBD2 (6 bases). This CDR3 spans 14 amino acids. Germline loops: CDR1 LNHDA, CDR2 SQIVND (reference sequence). Deletions cut 0 bases from V and 6 bases from J, with 12 bases between. The CDR3 bases are TGTGCCAGTAGTATAGATGGGACTGGAAGCGAGCAGTACTTC. It encodes CASSIDGTGSEQYF.

As DNA, the CDR3 is TGTGCCAGCTCACCCTTTCCAACCACCAGCTCCTACAATGAGCAGTTCTTC. Its translation: CASSPFPTTSSYNEQFF. The rearrangement links TRBV18 to TRBJ2-1; D gene ambiguous. Between the trimmed V and J ends, which lost 3 bases and 0 bases, there was a span of 15 bases. The germline gives CDR1 KGHSH, CDR2 LQKENI. This CDR3 has 17 residues. Combining the CDR3 with reference TRBV18 and TRBJ2-1 gives the whole variable domain NAGVMQNPRHLVRRRGQEARLRCSPMKGHSHVYWYRQLPEEGLKFMVYLQKENIIDESGMPKERFSAEFPKEGPSILRIQQVVRGDSAAYFCASSPFPTTSSYNEQFFGPGTRLTVL.

This clone was counted a few times. The rearrangement joins TRBV5-4 to TRBJ2-5; D not certain. The germline V and J ends were trimmed by 4 bases and 4 bases, with 14 bases remaining between them. In germline, CDR1 is SGHNT, CDR2 YYREEE (reference sequence). CDR3 length: 14 residues. The CDR3 sequence is CASSSRRSAETQYF. The CDR3 DNA follows: TGTGCCAGCAGCAGTCGGAGATCCGCAGAGACCCAGTACTTC. The whole variable domain, remainder taken from reference TRBV5-4 and TRBJ2-5, is ETGVTQSPTHLIKTRGQQVTLRCSSQSGHNTVSWYQQALGQGPQFIFQYYREEENGRGNFPPRFSGLQFPNYSSELNVNALELDDSALYLCASSSRRSAETQYFGPGTRLLVL.

This clone was seen more than once but under ten times. V and J are TRBV9 and TRBJ2-7, with 9 bases identical to TRBD2. This CDR3 has 15 amino acids. Germline assignment: CDR1 SGDLS and CDR2 YYNGEE. J was trimmed by 9 bases and V by 1 base; bases with no gene match: 11. CDR3 nucleotides: TGTGCCAGCAGCGTAAGACCTAGCGGGATGGAGGTGCAGTACTTC. Its protein product is CASSVRPSGMEVQYF.

This clone was recorded a few times. The rearrangement joins TRBV2 to TRBJ2-1; possibly TRBD2 for D (6 bases). The CDR3 has 14 residues. V lost 11 bases and J 4 bases, leaving 18 bases between the germline ends. CDR1 is SNHLY and CDR2 is FYNNEI in the germline V gene. The CDR3 DNA follows: TGTGCCGGAGCAGGCCAGCGGGCTTACAATGAGCAGTTCTTC. The encoded protein is CAGAGQRAYNEQFF. Supplemented by reference TRBV2 and TRBJ2-1, the full variable domain reads EPEVTQTPSHQVTQMGQEVILRCVPISNHLYFYWYRQILGQKVEFLVSFYNNEISEKSEIFDDQFSVERPDGSNFTLKIRSTKLEDSAMYFCAGAGQRAYNEQFFGPGTRLTVL.

The table lists this clone with a few counts. V and J are TRBV7-9 and TRBJ1-2; possible D gene TRBD1, 5 bases. This CDR3 region has 13 residues. V was shortened by 1 base and J by 8 bases, with 11 bases between the two germline ends. CDR1 is SEHNR, CDR2 FQNEAQ, per germline (reference sequence). In DNA form, the CDR3 reads TGTGCCAGCAGCTTAGAATGGGGGGACGGCTACACCTTC. Protein: CASSLEWGDGYTF.

A few counts support this clone. V usage is TRBV7-8 and J usage is TRBJ1-2, with 9 bases identical to TRBD1. Germline values: CDR1 SGHVS, CDR2 FQNEAQ. The CDR3 spans 15 residues. V lost 1 base and J lost 4; bases outside the gene matches: 4. The CDR3 sequence: CASSLGTGGGYGYTF. CDR3 in DNA: TGTGCCAGCAGCTTAGGCACAGGGGGCGGCTATGGCTACACCTTC.

This clone was detected a few times. This rearrangement joins TRBV15 to TRBJ2-1; TRBD2 matches at 8 bases. Germline trimming cut 2 bases from V and 4 bases from J; bases unmatched to any gene: 10. The CDR3 spans 17 residues. The V gene's germline CDR1 is LNHNV and CDR2 YYDKDF (reference sequence). CDR3 sequence reads: CATSRSIKRESYNEQFF. The CDR3 nucleotides read TGTGCCACCAGCAGATCCATTAAGCGGGAGTCTTACAATGAGCAGTTCTTC.

Only a few counts were recorded for this clone. J is TRBJ2-4 and V is TRBV28, with 12 bases identical to TRBD1. The germline V gene encodes CDR1 MDHEN and CDR2 SYDVKM. Trimming took 6 bases from V and 0 from J; bases not matched to a gene: 12. This CDR3 comprises 19 residues. The CDR3 bases are TGTGCCAGCAGGGGACAGGGGGCTCGTTCGGTGGTAGCCAAAAACATTCAGTACTTC. As protein: CASRGQGARSVVAKNIQYF. Complete variable domain (other parts from reference TRBV28 and TRBJ2-4): DVKVTQSSRYLVKRTGEKVFLECVQDMDHENMFWYRQDPGLGLRLIYFSYDVKMKEKGDIPEGYSVSREKKERFSLILESASTNQTSMYLCASRGQGARSVVAKNIQYFGAGTRLSVL.

The V gene is TRBV9, the J gene TRBJ1-2; maybe TRBD1 (6 bases). The V end was cut by 5 bases, the J end by 4 bases, with 15 bases between. The CDR3 has 14 residues. Germline lookup yields CDR1 SGDLS and CDR2 YYNGEE. CDR3 in amino acids: CASSAAGAFYGYTF. CDR3 DNA sequence: TGTGCCAGCAGTGCCGCAGGGGCCTTCTATGGCTACACCTTC.

This clone turned up a few times. The chain recombines TRBV7-9 with TRBJ1-1; 7 nucleotides match TRBD1. The V gene's germline CDR1 is SEHNR and CDR2 FQNEAQ (reference sequence). This CDR3 spans 14 amino acids. J gave up 4 bases and V 6 bases, and 8 bases lay outside the gene matches. CDR3: CASSYRGEGTEAFF. The CDR3 coding sequence is TGTGCCAGCAGTTACAGGGGTGAGGGCACTGAAGCTTTCTTT.

This clone was detected a few times. The V call is TRBV5-1, the J call TRBJ1-2; 7 bases align to TRBD1. Germline V gene data show CDR1 as SGHRS and CDR2 as YFSETQ. The V gene end was trimmed by 2 bases and the J gene end by 0 bases; junction bases not matched to a gene: 7. The length of the CDR3 is 16 residues. The CDR3 nucleotides are TGCGCCAGCAGCTTACCAACAGGGACAGCTAACTATGGCTACACCTTC. Amino acid sequence: CASSLPTGTANYGYTF.

The J gene is TRBJ2-7, the V gene TRBV9; 10 nucleotides agree with TRBD2. The CDR3 has 15 amino acids. V lost 3 bases to trimming and J lost 4 bases; unmatched junction nucleotides: 7. CDR1 and CDR2 (germline): SGDLS, YYNGEE. The CDR3 DNA sequence: TGTGCCAGCAGCGATAAAGCGGGAGGGCCTTACGAGCAGTACTTC. Translation: CASSDKAGGPYEQYF.

This sequence joins TRBV19 and TRBJ2-7, with 8 bases matching TRBD1. The CDR3 covers 15 residues. Trimming cost V 4 bases and J 3 bases; bases outside gene matches: 8. The germline CDR1 and CDR2 sequences are LNHDA and SQIVND (reference sequence). CDR3 bases: TGTGCCAGTAGTACCCAGCGGACAGGGTTCTACGAGCAGTACTTC. It encodes CASSTQRTGFYEQYF.

The J gene is TRBJ1-1, the V gene TRBV7-9; D unresolved. This CDR3 has 13 residues. Germline-derived CDR1 and CDR2 are SEHNR and FQNEAQ (reference sequence). Trimming removed 0 bases at V and 5 bases at J, with 7 bases between. The CDR3 DNA reads TGTGCCAGCAGCTTAGCCATGAGTACTGAAGCTTTCTTT. Translated, it gives CASSLAMSTEAFF.

The gene calls are TRBV5-1 and TRBJ2-7; 13 positions match TRBD2. V gave up 4 bases and J gave up 4 bases; unmatched junction bases: 2. This CDR3 region has 14 residues. CDR1 is SGHRS and CDR2 is YFSETQ in the germline V gene. The DNA for the CDR3 is TGCGCCAGCAGCCCGGGACTAGCGGGGTACGAGCAGTACTTC. It yields the protein CASSPGLAGYEQYF. The full variable domain, in which reference TRBV5-1 and TRBJ2-7 provide the parts outside the CDR3, is KAGVTQTPRYLIKTRGQQVTLSCSPISGHRSVSWYQQTPGQGLQFLFEYFSETQRNKGNFPGRFSGRQFSNSRSEMNVSTLELGDSALYLCASSPGLAGYEQYFGPGTRLTVT.

This clone was recorded a few times. In nucleotides, the CDR3 is TGCGCCAGCAGCCAAGTGGCGACAGGGACGTTCCGCGGGGAGCTGTTTTTT. It encodes CASSQVATGTFRGELFF. The chain has TRBV4-3 and TRBJ2-2, with 7 bases that match TRBD1. The germline V gene has CDR1 LGHNA and CDR2 YSLEER. The CDR3 loop spans 17 amino acids. J gave up 7 bases and V 1 base, and 12 bases lay outside the gene matches.

J is TRBJ2-5 and V is TRBV5-4, with TRBD1 matching 7 bases. Germline V CDR1 and CDR2: SGHNT, YYREEE (reference sequence). This CDR3 region has 14 residues. Trimming removed 2 bases from V and 5 bases from J; junction bases left unmatched: 6. In nucleotides, the CDR3 is TGTGCCAGCAGCTTTCAGGGGGTCGGCGAGACCCAGTACTTC. Translated, it gives CASSFQGVGETQYF.

The sample holds a few counts of this clone. V and J are TRBV5-4 and TRBJ2-2; TRBD2 matches 8 bases. The CDR3 covers 17 residues. With V trimmed by 2 bases and J by 1 base, 7 bases remained unmatched. CDR1 SGHNT and CDR2 YYREEE come from the germline V gene (reference sequence). CDR3 protein: CASSLKWSGGNTGELFF. CDR3 nucleotides: TGTGCCAGCAGCTTAAAATGGAGCGGGGGGAACACCGGGGAGCTGTTTTTT.